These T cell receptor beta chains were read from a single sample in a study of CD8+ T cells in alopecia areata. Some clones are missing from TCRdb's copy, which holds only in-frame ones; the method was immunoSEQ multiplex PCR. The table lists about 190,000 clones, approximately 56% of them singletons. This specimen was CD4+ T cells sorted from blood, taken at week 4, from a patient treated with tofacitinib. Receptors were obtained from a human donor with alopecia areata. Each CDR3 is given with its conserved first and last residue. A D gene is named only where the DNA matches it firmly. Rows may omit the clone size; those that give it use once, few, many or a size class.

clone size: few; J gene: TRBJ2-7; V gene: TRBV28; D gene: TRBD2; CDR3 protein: CASSPGDGGRYEQYF; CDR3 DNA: TGTGCCAGCAGTCCGGGAGATGGCGGGAGATACGAGCAGTACTTC
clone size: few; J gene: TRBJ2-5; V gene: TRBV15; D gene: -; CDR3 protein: CATSRAGFETQYF; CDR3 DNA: TGTGCCACCAGCAGGGCGGGATTCGAGACCCAGTACTTC
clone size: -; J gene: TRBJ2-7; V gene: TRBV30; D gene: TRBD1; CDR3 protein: CAWSRDRNYEQYF; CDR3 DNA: TGTGCCTGGAGTCGGGACAGAAACTACGAGCAGTACTTC
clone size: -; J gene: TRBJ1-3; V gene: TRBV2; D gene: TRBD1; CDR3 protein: CASSPDRGKSGNTIYF; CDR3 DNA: TGTGCCAGCAGTCCTGACAGGGGTAAATCTGGAAACACCATATATTTT
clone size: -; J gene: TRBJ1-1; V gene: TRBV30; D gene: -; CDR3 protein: CAWSEWNTEAFF; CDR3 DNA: TGTGCCTGGAGCGAGTGGAACACTGAAGCTTTCTTT
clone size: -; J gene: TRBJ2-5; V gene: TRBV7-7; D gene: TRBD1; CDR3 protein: CASSAGTGVETQYF; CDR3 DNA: TGTGCTAGCAGCGCCGGGACAGGGGTAGAGACCCAGTACTTC
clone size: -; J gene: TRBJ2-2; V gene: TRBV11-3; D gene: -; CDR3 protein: CASSFLTGGELFF; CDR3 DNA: TGTGCCAGCAGCTTCCTGACAGGCGGGGAGCTGTTTTTT
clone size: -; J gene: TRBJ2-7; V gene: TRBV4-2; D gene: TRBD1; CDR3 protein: CASSQGPVQGQGSHEQYF; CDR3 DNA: TGTGCCAGCAGCCAAGGTCCGGTGCAGGGACAGGGTTCCCACGAGCAGTACTTC
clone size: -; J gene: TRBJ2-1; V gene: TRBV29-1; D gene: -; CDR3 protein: CSTQPALHNEQFF; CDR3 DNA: TGCAGCACCCAGCCCGCCTTGCACAATGAGCAGTTCTTC
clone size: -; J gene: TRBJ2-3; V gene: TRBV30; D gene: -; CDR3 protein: CAWSATRGRDTQYF; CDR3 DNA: TGTGCCTGGAGTGCCACGAGGGGAAGGGATACGCAGTATTTT
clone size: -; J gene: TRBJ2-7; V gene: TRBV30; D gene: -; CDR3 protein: CAWSGPEQYF; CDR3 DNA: TGTGCCTGGAGCGGTCCCGAGCAGTACTTC
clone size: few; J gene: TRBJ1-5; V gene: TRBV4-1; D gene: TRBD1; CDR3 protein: CASSRQGTNQPQHF; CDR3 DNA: TGCGCCAGCAGCCGACAGGGGACAAATCAGCCCCAGCATTTT
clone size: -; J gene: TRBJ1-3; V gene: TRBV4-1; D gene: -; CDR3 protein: CASSQVGAVINSGNTIYF; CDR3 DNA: TGCGCCAGCAGCCAAGTCGGAGCAGTAATTAACTCTGGAAACACCATATATTTT
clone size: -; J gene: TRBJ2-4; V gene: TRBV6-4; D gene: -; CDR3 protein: CASSVPSTAKNIQYF; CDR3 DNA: TGTGCCAGCAGTGTACCGAGCACGGCCAAAAACATTCAGTACTTC
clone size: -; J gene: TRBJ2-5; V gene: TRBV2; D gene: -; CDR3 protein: CASSEAGGGTQYF; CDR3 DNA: TGTGCCAGCAGTGAAGCGGGAGGTGGGACCCAGTACTTC
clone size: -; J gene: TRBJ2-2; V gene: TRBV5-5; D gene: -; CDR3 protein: CASSIRDSLPTGELFF; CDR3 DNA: TGTGCCAGCAGCATCCGGGACTCCTTACCCACCGGGGAGCTGTTTTTT
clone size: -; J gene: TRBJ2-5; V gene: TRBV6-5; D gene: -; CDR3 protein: CASSFGQSQETQYF; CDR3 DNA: TGTGCCAGCAGCTTCGGACAATCCCAAGAGACCCAGTACTTC
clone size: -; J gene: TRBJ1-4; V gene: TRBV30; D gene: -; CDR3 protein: CAWSVPGRNEKLFF; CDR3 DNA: TGTGCCTGGAGTGTCCCGGGACGGAATGAAAAACTGTTTTTT
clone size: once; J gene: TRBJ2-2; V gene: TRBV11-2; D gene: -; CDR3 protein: CASSLAENTGELFF; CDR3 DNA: TGTGCCAGCAGCTTAGCTGAGAACACCGGGGAGCTGTTTTTT
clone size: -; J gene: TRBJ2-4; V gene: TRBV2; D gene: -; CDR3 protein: CASSERVGNIQYF; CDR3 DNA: TGTGCCAGCAGTGAACGGGTAGGGAACATTCAGTACTTC
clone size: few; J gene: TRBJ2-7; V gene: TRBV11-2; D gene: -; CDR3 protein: CASSFGRGTLSYEQYF; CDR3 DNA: TGTGCCAGCAGCTTTGGTCGCGGGACCCTCTCCTACGAGCAGTACTTC
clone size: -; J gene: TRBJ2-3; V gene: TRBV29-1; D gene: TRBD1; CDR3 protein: CSVGTGRADTQYF; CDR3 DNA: TGCAGCGTAGGGACAGGGCGGGCAGATACGCAGTATTTT
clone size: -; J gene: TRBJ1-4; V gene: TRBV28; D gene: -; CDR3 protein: CASSLNAPRKLFF; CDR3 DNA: TGTGCCAGCAGTTTGAACGCACCCCGAAAACTGTTTTTT
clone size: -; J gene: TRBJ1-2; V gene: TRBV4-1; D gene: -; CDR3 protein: CASSQATASGVYGYTF; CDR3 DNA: TGCGCCAGCAGCCAAGCTACAGCGAGCGGCGTGTATGGCTACACCTTC
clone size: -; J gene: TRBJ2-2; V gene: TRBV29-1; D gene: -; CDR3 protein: CSVPRDGKNTGELFF; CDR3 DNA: TGCAGCGTGCCCCGGGACGGAAAGAACACCGGGGAGCTGTTTTTT
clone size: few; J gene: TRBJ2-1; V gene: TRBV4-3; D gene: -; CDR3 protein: CASSQGRRNNEQFF; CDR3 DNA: TGCGCCAGCAGCCAAGGGAGGAGAAACAATGAGCAGTTCTTC
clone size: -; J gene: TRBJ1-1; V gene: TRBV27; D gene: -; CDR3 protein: CASGILGPITEAFF; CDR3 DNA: TGTGCCAGCGGCATCCTCGGCCCGATCACTGAAGCTTTCTTT
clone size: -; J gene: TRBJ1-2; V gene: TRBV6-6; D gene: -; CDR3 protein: CASREYGYTF; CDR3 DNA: TGTGCCAGCAGGGAGTATGGCTACACCTTC
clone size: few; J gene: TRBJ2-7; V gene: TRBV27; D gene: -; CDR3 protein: CASSLHGTLVGEQYF; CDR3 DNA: TGTGCCAGCAGTTTACATGGGACACTCGTCGGAGAGCAGTACTTC
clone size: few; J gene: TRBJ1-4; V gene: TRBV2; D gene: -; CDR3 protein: CASSEIGEGLFF; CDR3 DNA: TGTGCCAGCAGTGAAATCGGCGAGGGACTGTTTTTT
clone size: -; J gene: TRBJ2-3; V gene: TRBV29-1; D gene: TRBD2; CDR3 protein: CSVGLAGLSDTQYF; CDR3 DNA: TGCAGCGTTGGACTAGCGGGACTCTCAGATACGCAGTATTTT
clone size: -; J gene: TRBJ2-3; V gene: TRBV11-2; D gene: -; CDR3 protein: CASSFSTDTQYF; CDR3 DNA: TGTGCCAGCAGCTTCAGCACAGATACGCAGTATTTT
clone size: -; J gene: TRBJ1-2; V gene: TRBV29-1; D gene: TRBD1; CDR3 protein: CSVADRGHGYTF; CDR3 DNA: TGCAGCGTTGCCGACAGGGGGCACGGCTACACCTTC
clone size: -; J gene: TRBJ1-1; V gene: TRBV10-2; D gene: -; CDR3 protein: CASSEAGGTEAFF; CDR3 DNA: TGCGCCAGCAGTGAGGCGGGGGGTACTGAAGCTTTCTTT
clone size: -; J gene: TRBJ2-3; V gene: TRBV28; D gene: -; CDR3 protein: CASSLGRTQYF; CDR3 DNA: TGTGCCAGCAGTTTGGGGCGTACGCAGTATTTT
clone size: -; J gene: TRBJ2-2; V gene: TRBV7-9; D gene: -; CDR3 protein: CASGWERLGGHTGELFF; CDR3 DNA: TGTGCCAGCGGCTGGGAGCGGCTAGGGGGGCACACCGGGGAGCTGTTTTTT
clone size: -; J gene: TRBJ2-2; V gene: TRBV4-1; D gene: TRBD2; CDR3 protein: CASSQEPRGGPNTGELFF; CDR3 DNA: TGCGCCAGCAGCCAAGAGCCTCGGGGGGGGCCGAACACCGGGGAGCTGTTTTTT
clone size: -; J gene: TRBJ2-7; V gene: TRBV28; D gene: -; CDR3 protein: CASLTGEKEQYF; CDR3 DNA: TGTGCCAGCCTCACCGGGGAGAAGGAGCAGTACTTC
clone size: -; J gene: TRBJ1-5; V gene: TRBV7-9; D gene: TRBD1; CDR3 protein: CASSLEIGTGSVQPQHF; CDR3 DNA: TGTGCCAGCAGCTTAGAAATCGGGACAGGGAGTGTTCAGCCCCAGCATTTT
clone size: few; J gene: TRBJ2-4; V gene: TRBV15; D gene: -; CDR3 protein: CATSRVGSKNIQYF; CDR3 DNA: TGTGCCACCAGCAGAGTGGGGAGTAAAAACATTCAGTACTTC
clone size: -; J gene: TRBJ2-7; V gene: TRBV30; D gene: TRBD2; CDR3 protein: CAWSGRGLAGNYEQYF; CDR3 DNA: TGTGCCTGGAGTGGGAGGGGGCTAGCGGGAAACTACGAGCAGTACTTC
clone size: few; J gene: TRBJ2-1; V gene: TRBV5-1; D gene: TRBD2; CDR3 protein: CASSWGSGSYDEQFF; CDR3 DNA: TGCGCCAGCAGCTGGGGCAGCGGGAGCTACGATGAGCAGTTCTTC
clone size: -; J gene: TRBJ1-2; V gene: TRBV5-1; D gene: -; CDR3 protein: CASSEGGRNYGYTF; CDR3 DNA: TGCGCCAGCAGCGAAGGGGGTAGGAACTATGGCTACACCTTC
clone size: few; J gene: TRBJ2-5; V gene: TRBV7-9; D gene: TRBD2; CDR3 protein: CASSLDTGGGQETQYF; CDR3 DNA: TGTGCCAGCAGCTTAGATACGGGAGGGGGTCAAGAGACCCAGTACTTC
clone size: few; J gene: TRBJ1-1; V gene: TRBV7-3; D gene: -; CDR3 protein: CASSLGQNTEAFF; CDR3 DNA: TGTGCCAGCAGCTTAGGTCAGAACACTGAAGCTTTCTTT
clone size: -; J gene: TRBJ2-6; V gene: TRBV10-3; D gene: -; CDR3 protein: CAISEGGLTGANVLTF; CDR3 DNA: TGTGCCATCAGTGAGGGGGGCCTGACTGGGGCCAACGTCCTGACTTTC
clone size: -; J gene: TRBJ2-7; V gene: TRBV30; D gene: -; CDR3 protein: CALGRSVSYEQYF; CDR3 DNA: TGTGCCTTAGGACGGTCGGTCTCCTACGAGCAGTACTTC
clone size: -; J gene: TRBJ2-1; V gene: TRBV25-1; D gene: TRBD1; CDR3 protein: CASSGTGYNEQFF; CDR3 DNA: TGTGCCAGCAGCGGGACAGGGTACAATGAGCAGTTCTTC